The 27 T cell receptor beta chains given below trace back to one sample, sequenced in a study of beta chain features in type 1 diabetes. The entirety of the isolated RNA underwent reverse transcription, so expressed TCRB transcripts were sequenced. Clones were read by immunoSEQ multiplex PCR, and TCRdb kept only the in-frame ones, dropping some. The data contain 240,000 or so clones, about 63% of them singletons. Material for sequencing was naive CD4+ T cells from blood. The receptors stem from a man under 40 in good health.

This CDR3 reads CAWSSGSSYEQYF. The CDR3 DNA follows: TGTGCCTGGAGTTCAGGGAGCTCCTACGAGCAGTACTTC. The genes are TRBV30 and TRBJ2-5, with D possibly being TRBD1 or TRBD2 (5 bases each). TRBJ2-7 matches the DNA end more closely, so the J call is doubtful. Germline V gene sequence: CDR1 GTSNPN, CDR2 SVGIG (reference sequence). CDR3 length: 13 amino acids.

CDR3 nucleotide sequence: TGTGCCACCCGACAGGGGGCTTTAGATACGCAGTATTTT. It is translated as CATRQGALDTQYF. The J gene is TRBJ2-3, the V gene TRBV30; TRBD1 matches 10 bases. CDR1 and CDR2 (germline): GTSNPN, SVGIG (reference sequence). CDR3 length equals 13 residues. V shed 8 bases, J shed 5 bases, and the junction held 7 bases outside the gene matches. Full variable domain (outside the CDR3, taken from reference TRBV30 and TRBJ2-3): SQTIHQWPATLVQPVGSPLSLECTVEGTSNPNLYWYRQAAGRGLQLLFYSVGIGQISSEVPQNLSASRPQDRQFILSSKKLLLSDSGFYLCATRQGALDTQYFGPGTRLTVL.

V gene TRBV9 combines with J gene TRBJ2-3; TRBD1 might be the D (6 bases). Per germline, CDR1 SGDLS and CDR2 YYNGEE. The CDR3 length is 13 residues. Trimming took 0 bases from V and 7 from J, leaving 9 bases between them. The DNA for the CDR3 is TGTGCCAGCAGCGTAGATACAGGGAATACGCAGTATTTT. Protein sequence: CASSVDTGNTQYF.

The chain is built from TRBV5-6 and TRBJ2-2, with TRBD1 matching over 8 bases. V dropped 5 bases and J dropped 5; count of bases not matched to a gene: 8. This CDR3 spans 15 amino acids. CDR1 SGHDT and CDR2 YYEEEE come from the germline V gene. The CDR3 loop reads CASSLTGETTGELFF. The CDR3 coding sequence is TGTGCCAGCAGTCTGACAGGGGAAACGACCGGGGAGCTGTTTTTT.

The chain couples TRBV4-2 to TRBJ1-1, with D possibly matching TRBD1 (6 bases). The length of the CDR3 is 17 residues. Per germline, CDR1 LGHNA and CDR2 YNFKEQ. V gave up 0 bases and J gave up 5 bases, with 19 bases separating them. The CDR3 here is CASSQDGTIQGRTEAFF. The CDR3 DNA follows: TGTGCCAGCAGCCAAGATGGCACCATCCAGGGGAGGACTGAAGCTTTCTTT.

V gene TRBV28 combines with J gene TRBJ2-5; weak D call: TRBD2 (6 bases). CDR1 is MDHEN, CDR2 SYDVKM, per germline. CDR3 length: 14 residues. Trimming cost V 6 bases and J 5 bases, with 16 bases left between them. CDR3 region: CASRLSGTGETQYF. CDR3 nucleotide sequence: TGTGCCAGCAGACTCTCCGGGACTGGGGAGACCCAGTACTTC.

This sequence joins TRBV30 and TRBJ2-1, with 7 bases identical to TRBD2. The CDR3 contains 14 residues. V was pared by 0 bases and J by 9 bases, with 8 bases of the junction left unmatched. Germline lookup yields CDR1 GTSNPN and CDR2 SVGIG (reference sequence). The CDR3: CAWSVRLGEGEQFF. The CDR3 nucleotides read TGTGCCTGGAGTGTACGTCTGGGGGAGGGTGAGCAGTTCTTC.

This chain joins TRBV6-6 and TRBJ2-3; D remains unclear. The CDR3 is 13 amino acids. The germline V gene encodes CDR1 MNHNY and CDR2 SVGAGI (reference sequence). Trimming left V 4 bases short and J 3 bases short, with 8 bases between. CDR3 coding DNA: TGTGCCAGCAGTTTCAGGTCGACAGATACGCAGTATTTT. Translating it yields CASSFRSTDTQYF.

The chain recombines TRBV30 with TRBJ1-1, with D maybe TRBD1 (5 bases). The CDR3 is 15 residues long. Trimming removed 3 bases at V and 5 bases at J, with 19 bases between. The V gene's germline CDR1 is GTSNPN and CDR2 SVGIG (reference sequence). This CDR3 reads CAWRAPGWGRTEAFF. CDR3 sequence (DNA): TGTGCCTGGAGGGCCCCCGGGTGGGGGAGGACTGAAGCTTTCTTT. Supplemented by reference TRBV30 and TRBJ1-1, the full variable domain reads SQTIHQWPATLVQPVGSPLSLECTVEGTSNPNLYWYRQAAGRGLQLLFYSVGIGQISSEVPQNLSASRPQDRQFILSSKKLLLSDSGFYLCAWRAPGWGRTEAFFGQGTRLTVV.

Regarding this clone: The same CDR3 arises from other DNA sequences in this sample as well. CDR3: CASSRQGTDTQYF. In nucleotides, the CDR3 is TGTGCCAGCAGTCGACAGGGCACAGATACGCAGTATTTT. The chain combines TRBV6-5 with TRBJ2-3; possibly TRBD1 for D (6 bases). CDR1 and CDR2 from the germline V gene are MNHEY and SVGAGI. Between the trimmed V and J ends, which lost 5 bases and 1 base, there was a span of 7 bases. The CDR3 length is 13 residues.

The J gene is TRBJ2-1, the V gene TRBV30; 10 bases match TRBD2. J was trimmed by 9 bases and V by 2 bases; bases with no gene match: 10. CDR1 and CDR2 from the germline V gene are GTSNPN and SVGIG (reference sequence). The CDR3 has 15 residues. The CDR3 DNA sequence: TGTGCCTGGAGTCCCGCTAGCGGGAGAGGGAGTGAGCAGTTCTTC. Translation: CAWSPASGRGSEQFF.

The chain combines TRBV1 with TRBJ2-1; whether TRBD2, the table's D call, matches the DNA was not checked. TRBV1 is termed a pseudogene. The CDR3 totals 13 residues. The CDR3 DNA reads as TGCACCAGCAGCCAACTCCTACTCAATGAGCAGTTCTTC. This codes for CTSSQLLLNEQFF.

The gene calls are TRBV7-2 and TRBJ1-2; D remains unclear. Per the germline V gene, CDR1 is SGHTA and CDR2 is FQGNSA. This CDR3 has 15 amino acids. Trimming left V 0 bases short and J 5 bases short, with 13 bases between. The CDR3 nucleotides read TGTGCCAGCAGCTTAGCGTTCCCCCTTGGATATGGCTACACCTTC. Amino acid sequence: CASSLAFPLGYGYTF.

The CDR3, as DNA: TGTGCCAGCAGTGACTTAGGTCTAGGTAGCGCAAACTACGAGCAGTACTTC. This gives the protein CASSDLGLGSANYEQYF. The chain links TRBV25-1 to TRBJ2-7; D perhaps matches TRBD2 (5 bases). The CDR3 loop spans 17 amino acids. Trimming cost V 3 bases and J 3 bases, with 21 bases left between them. Germline assignment: CDR1 MGHDK and CDR2 SYGVNS.

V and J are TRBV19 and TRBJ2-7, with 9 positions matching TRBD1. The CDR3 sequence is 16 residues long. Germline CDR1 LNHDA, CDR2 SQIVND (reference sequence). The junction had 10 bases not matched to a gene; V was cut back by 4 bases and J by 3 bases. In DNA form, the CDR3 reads TGTGCCAGTAGTACACGCTCCGGGACAGGGATCTACGAGCAGTACTTC. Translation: CASSTRSGTGIYEQYF. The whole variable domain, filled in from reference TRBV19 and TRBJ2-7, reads DGGITQSPKYLFRKEGQNVTLSCEQNLNHDAMYWYRQDPGQGLRLIYYSQIVNDFQKGDIAEGYSVSREKKESFPLTVTSAQKNPTAFYLCASSTRSGTGIYEQYFGPGTRLTVT.

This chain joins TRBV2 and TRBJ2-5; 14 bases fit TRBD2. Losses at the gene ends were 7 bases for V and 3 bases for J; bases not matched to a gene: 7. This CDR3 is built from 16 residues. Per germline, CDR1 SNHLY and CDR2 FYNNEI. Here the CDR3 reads CASTKGLAGGEETQYF. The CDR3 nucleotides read TGTGCCAGCACCAAAGGACTAGCGGGAGGAGAAGAGACCCAGTACTTC.

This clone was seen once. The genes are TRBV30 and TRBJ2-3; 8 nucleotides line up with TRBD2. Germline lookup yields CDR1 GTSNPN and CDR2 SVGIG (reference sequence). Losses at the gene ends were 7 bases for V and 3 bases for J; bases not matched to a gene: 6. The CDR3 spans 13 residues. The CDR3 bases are TGTGCCTCCGGGACTAGTTCTACAGATACGCAGTATTTT. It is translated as CASGTSSTDTQYF.

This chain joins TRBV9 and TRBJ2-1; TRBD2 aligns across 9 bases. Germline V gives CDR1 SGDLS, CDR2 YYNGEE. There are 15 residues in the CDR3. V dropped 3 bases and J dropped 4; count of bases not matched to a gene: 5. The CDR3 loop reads CASSETSGIYNEQFF. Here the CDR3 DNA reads TGTGCCAGCAGCGAGACTAGCGGAATATACAATGAGCAGTTCTTC.

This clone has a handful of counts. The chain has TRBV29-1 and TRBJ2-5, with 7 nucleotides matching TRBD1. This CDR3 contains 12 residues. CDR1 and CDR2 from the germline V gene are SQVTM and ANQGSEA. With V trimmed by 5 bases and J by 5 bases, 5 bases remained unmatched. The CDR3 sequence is CSVTGDSETQYF. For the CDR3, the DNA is TGCAGCGTTACAGGGGATAGCGAGACCCAGTACTTC.

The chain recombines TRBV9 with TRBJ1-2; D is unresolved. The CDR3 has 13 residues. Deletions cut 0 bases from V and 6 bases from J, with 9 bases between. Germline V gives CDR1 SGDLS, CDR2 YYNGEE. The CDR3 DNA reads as TGTGCCAGCAGCGTAGACGGGTTCAATGGCTACACCTTC. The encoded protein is CASSVDGFNGYTF.

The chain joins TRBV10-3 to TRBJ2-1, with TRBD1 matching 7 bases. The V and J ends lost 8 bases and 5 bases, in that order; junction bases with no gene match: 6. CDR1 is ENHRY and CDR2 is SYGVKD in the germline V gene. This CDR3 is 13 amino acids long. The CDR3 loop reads CAILAGGHNEQFF. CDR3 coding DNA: TGTGCCATCTTGGCAGGGGGACACAATGAGCAGTTCTTC.

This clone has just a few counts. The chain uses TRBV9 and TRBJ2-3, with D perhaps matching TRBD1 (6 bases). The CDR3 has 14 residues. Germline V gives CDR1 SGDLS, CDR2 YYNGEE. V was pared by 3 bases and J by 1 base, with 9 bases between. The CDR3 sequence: CASSGGPGTDTQYF. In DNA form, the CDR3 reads TGTGCCAGCAGCGGGGGGCCTGGCACAGATACGCAGTATTTT. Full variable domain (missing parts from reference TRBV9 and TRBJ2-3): DSGVTQTPKHLITATGQRVTLRCSPRSGDLSVYWYQQSLDQGLQFLIQYYNGEERAKGNILERFSAQQFPDLHSELNLSSLELGDSALYFCASSGGPGTDTQYFGPGTRLTVL.

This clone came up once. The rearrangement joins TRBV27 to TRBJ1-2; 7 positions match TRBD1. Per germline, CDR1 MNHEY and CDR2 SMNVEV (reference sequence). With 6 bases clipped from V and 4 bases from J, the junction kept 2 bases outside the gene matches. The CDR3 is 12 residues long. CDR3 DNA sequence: TGTGCCAGCAGGGGACAGCTCTATGGCTACACCTTC. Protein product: CASRGQLYGYTF.

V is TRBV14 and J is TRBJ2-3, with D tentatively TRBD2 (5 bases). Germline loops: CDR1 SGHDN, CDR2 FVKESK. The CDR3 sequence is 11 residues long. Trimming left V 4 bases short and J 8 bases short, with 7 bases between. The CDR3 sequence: CASSPGSTQYF. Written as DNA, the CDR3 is TGTGCCAGCAGCCCTGGGAGTACGCAGTATTTT. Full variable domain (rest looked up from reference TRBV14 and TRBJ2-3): EAGVTQFPSHSVIEKGQTVTLRCDPISGHDNLYWYRRVMGKEIKFLLHFVKESKQDESGMPNNRFLAERTGGTYSTLKVQPAELEDSGVYFCASSPGSTQYFGPGTRLTVL.

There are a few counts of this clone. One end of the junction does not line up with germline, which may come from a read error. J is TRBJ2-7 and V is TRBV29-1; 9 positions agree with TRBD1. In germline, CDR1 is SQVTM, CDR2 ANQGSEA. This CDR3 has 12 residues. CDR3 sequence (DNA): TGCAGCGGGGGACAGGGCTCCCACGAGCAGTACTTC. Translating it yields CSGGQGSHEQYF.

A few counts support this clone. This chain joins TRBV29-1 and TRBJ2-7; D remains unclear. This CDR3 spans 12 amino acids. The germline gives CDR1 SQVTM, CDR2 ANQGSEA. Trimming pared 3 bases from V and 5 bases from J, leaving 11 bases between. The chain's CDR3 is CSVDDGLDEQYF. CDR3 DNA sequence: TGCAGCGTTGATGACGGCCTCGACGAGCAGTACTTC.

CDR3 sequence: CASSFGSYEQYF. The CDR3 nucleotides are TGTGCCAGCAGCTTCGGTAGCTACGAGCAGTACTTC. The chain has TRBV11-2 and TRBJ2-7; D uncertain. V lost 3 bases and J 3 bases, leaving 6 bases between the germline ends. This CDR3 contains 12 residues. Germline assignment: CDR1 SGHAT and CDR2 FQNNGV.